Presented here are 17 T cell receptor beta chains from one specimen sequenced in a study of shared clonotypes between healthy human individuals. Some clones are missing from TCRdb's copy, which holds only in-frame ones; the method was immunoSEQ multiplex PCR. The data contain 2 million to 2.5 million clones, over 85% of them singletons. The naive CD8 fraction comprised CD45RO-negative cells positively selected for CCR7 and excluded terminally differentiated effector memory CD45RA+ cells. Sequenced material: naive CD8+ T cells sorted from blood. These receptors were taken from a man younger than 35 in good health.

For this clone: A read error may account for a junction end that differs from germline. The chain combines TRBV7-7 with TRBJ2-5, with 7 bases lining up with TRBD2. The germline gives CDR1 SSHAT, CDR2 FNYEAQ (reference sequence). The CDR3 totals 15 residues. CDR3 protein: CASSLAGESQETQYF. DNA for the CDR3: TGTGCTAGCAGCTTAGCGGGCGAGTCCCAAGAGACCCAGTACTTC.

V gene TRBV10-2 combines with J gene TRBJ2-1, with a weak D call TRBD1 (5 bases). Germline assignment: CDR1 WSHSY and CDR2 SAAADI. The CDR3 extends over 15 amino acids. Trimming cost V 0 bases and J 2 bases, with 8 bases left between them. CDR3 protein: CASSESTVAYNEQFF. DNA for the CDR3: TGCGCCAGCAGTGAGTCGACAGTGGCCTACAATGAGCAGTTCTTC.

As DNA, the CDR3 is TGTGCCAGCAGGTGGACAGGGGAGGAAGAGACCCAGTACTTC. Its protein product is CASRWTGEEETQYF. This rearrangement joins TRBV7-9 to TRBJ2-5, with TRBD1 identical over 9 bases. The V segment lost 6 bases and the J segment 3 bases; nucleotides outside the gene matches: 5. Germline V gene sequence: CDR1 SEHNR, CDR2 FQNEAQ (reference sequence). The CDR3 totals 14 residues.

The chain recombines TRBV11-2 with TRBJ2-2; D is unclear. Trimming stripped 0 bases from V and 5 bases from J, with 13 bases between. Germline CDR1 SGHAT, CDR2 FQNNGV. The CDR3 is made up of 16 amino acids. CDR3 DNA sequence: TGTGCCAGCAGCTTAGAAGGCAGTAATGTTACCGGGGAGCTGTTTTTT. Translating gives CASSLEGSNVTGELFF. The full variable domain, its missing parts supplied by reference TRBV11-2 and TRBJ2-2, is EAGVAQSPRYKIIEKRQSVAFWCNPISGHATLYWYQQILGQGPKLLIQFQNNGVVDDSQLPKDRFSAERLKGVDSTLKIQPAKLEDSAVYLCASSLEGSNVTGELFFGEGSRLTVL.

V gene TRBV4-3 combines with J gene TRBJ2-1; D ambiguous. The CDR3 is made up of 16 amino acids. CDR1 is LGHNA, CDR2 YSLEER, per germline. Trimming shortened V by 1 base and J by 0 bases, and 10 bases separated the two germline ends. The CDR3 DNA reads as TGCGCCAGCAGCCAAGGGGTGACGGACTCCTACAATGAGCAGTTCTTC. It yields the protein CASSQGVTDSYNEQFF.

The chain has TRBV9 and TRBJ2-2; D is possibly TRBD2 (6 bases). The CDR3 spans 16 residues. The V end was cut by 4 bases, the J end by 2 bases, with 15 bases between. CDR1 and CDR2 from the germline V gene are SGDLS and YYNGEE. CDR3 in amino acids: CASSSQREVNTGELFF. The CDR3 coding sequence is TGTGCCAGCAGCTCTCAGAGGGAGGTTAACACCGGGGAGCTGTTTTTT.

The chain employs TRBV9 and TRBJ1-4, with D perhaps TRBD1 (5 bases). This CDR3 contains 17 residues. The germline gives CDR1 SGDLS, CDR2 YYNGEE. Trimming pared 3 bases from V and 2 bases from J, leaving 17 bases between. The CDR3 protein is CASSENPRQGTNEKLFF. Here the CDR3 DNA reads TGTGCCAGCAGCGAGAATCCCCGGCAGGGTACTAATGAAAAACTGTTTTTT.

Details on this clone: The sample has other DNA sequences that encode this CDR3 too. This chain joins TRBV5-4 and TRBJ2-7, with D maybe TRBD1 (6 bases). CDR1 is SGHNT, CDR2 YYREEE, per germline (reference sequence). This CDR3 is built from 13 residues. Deletions cut 4 bases from V and 1 base from J, with 9 bases between. The CDR3 DNA follows: TGTGCCAGCAGCCGGACAGAATCCTACGAGCAGTACTTC. Translating it yields CASSRTESYEQYF.

This clone was observed once. The J gene is TRBJ2-7, the V gene TRBV4-1, with a possible D match to TRBD1 (6 bases). Looked up from germline, CDR1 is MGHRA and CDR2 is YSYEKL. V was trimmed by 5 bases and J by 2 bases, leaving 10 bases between them. The CDR3 length is 13 residues. The CDR3 loop reads CASSERQAYEQYF. CDR3 DNA sequence: TGCGCCAGCAGCGAACGACAGGCCTACGAGCAGTACTTC.

The chain is built from TRBV9 and TRBJ2-1, with 7 bases aligning to TRBD2. V shed 0 bases, J shed 5 bases, and the junction held 8 bases outside the gene matches. The CDR3 is made up of 16 amino acids. CDR1 is SGDLS and CDR2 is YYNGEE in the germline V gene. The CDR3, as DNA: TGTGCCAGCAGCGTAGAGGGACGAGGACTAGACAATGAGCAGTTCTTC. Translated: CASSVEGRGLDNEQFF.

Note on this clone: Other nucleotide sequences from this sample produce the same CDR3. This rearrangement joins TRBV9 to TRBJ2-3; 8 bases match TRBD2. From germline, CDR1 is SGDLS and CDR2 YYNGEE. The J segment lost 3 bases and the V segment lost 0 bases, leaving 3 bases of the junction unmatched. CDR3 length: 15 amino acids. Here the CDR3 reads CASSVEGLGTDTQYF. The CDR3 coding sequence is TGTGCCAGCAGCGTAGAGGGACTAGGAACAGATACGCAGTATTTT.

Here the CDR3 reads CAISEEASGRGDTQYF. The CDR3 nucleotides read TGTGCCATCAGTGAAGAGGCTAGCGGGCGGGGGGATACGCAGTATTTT. This chain uses TRBV10-3 with TRBJ2-3; 8 bases are shared with TRBD2. Per the germline V gene, CDR1 is ENHRY and CDR2 is SYGVKD. The CDR3 runs 16 residues. The V and J ends lost 3 bases and 6 bases, in that order; junction bases with no gene match: 11.

The chain has TRBV4-1 and TRBJ1-2; 7 bases fit TRBD1. The germline CDR1 and CDR2 sequences are MGHRA and YSYEKL. CDR3 size: 14 residues. Germline trimming cut 3 bases from V and 3 bases from J; bases unmatched to any gene: 4. The CDR3 nucleotides are TGCGCCAGCAGCCAGGAACAGGGGCACTATGGCTACACCTTC. Amino acids: CASSQEQGHYGYTF.

The rearrangement joins TRBV4-2 to TRBJ2-7; TRBD1 matches 10 bases. V was pared by 4 bases and J by 3 bases, with 9 bases of the junction left unmatched. The CDR3 has 16 amino acids. CDR1 is LGHNA, CDR2 YNFKEQ, per germline. The CDR3 DNA reads TGTGCCAGCAGCCTTTGGCGGACAGGGGGATACTACGAGCAGTACTTC. This sequence encodes CASSLWRTGGYYEQYF.

In its sample, this clone was seen a few times. The chain is built from TRBV7-9 and TRBJ2-6, with 9 positions matching TRBD1. The junction had 5 bases not matched to a gene; V was cut back by 2 bases and J by 0 bases. This CDR3 spans 18 amino acids. CDR1 is SEHNR, CDR2 FQNEAQ, per germline (reference sequence). The CDR3 sequence is CASSLQGQGASGANVLTF. DNA for the CDR3: TGTGCCAGCAGCTTACAGGGACAGGGCGCCTCTGGGGCCAACGTCCTGACTTTC.

The chain employs TRBV6-6 and TRBJ1-1, with no clear D. This CDR3 region has 15 residues. Trimming pared 0 bases from V and 5 bases from J, leaving 13 bases between. CDR1 and CDR2 (germline): MNHNY, SVGAGI (reference sequence). The CDR3 is CASSYSLLGGTEAFF. Written as DNA, the CDR3 is TGTGCCAGCAGTTACTCCCTCCTGGGAGGAACTGAAGCTTTCTTT.

On this clone itself: Within the sample, other DNA sequences also encode this same CDR3. The chain has TRBV2 and TRBJ1-1, with no clear D. CDR1 SNHLY and CDR2 FYNNEI come from the germline V gene. The V end was cut by 3 bases, the J end by 0 bases, with 8 bases between. This CDR3 comprises 14 residues. The CDR3: CASSESQLNTEAFF. The CDR3 DNA is TGTGCCAGCAGTGAGTCACAGTTGAACACTGAAGCTTTCTTT.